The 26 T cell receptor beta chains reported below all come from one sample, sequenced in a study of blood T cell repertoires in COVID-19. Assay: immunoSEQ multiplex PCR; the TCRdb copy retains only in-frame clones and omits some. The sample lists about 98,000 clones; 75% to 85% were seen once. Sequences were obtained from peripheral blood. All receptors come from a man between 65 and 85 years old with acute or convalescent COVID-19.

V usage is TRBV5-1 and J usage is TRBJ2-1, with 14 bases fitting TRBD2. Trimming at V came to 4 bases and at J to 11 bases, leaving 8 bases not matched to a gene. The germline CDR1 and CDR2 sequences are SGHRS and YFSETQ. The CDR3 loop spans 15 amino acids. CDR3 sequence (DNA): TGCGCCAGCAGCCCCGGGACTAGCGGGAGAGGGCAGCAGTTCTTC. Translated, it gives CASSPGTSGRGQQFF.

V gene TRBV12-2 combines with J gene TRBJ1-2; TRBD1 is taken as the D call from the table, unchecked against the DNA. TRBV12-2 is a documented pseudogene. The CDR3 totals 18 residues. CDR3 residues: CASRLETGGALNSYGYTF. CDR3 DNA sequence: TGTGCAAGTCGCTTAGAGACAGGGGGCGCCTTAAACTCCTATGGCTACACCTTC.

The J gene is TRBJ2-1, the V gene TRBV3-1 (or the pseudogene TRBV3-2), with D possibly TRBD2 on 6 matching bases. CDR3 size: 16 residues. Germline loops: CDR1 LGHDT, CDR2 YNNKEL (reference sequence). V was shortened by 4 bases and J by 3 bases, with 16 bases between the two germline ends. CDR3 region: CASSRRRDGRYNEQFF. The CDR3 DNA is TGTGCCAGCAGCCGACGGCGGGACGGCCGCTACAATGAGCAGTTCTTC.

V and J are TRBV6-5 and TRBJ2-5, with D unclear. This CDR3 has 13 amino acids. Trimming cost V 0 bases and J 5 bases, with 7 bases left between them. Germline-derived CDR1 and CDR2 are MNHEY and SVGAGI. The CDR3 loop reads CASSYSIRETQYF. CDR3 coding DNA: TGTGCCAGCAGTTACTCGATCCGGGAGACCCAGTACTTC.

This clone has a single count. The rearrangement links TRBV4-1 to TRBJ1-5; D is uncertain. Germline lookup yields CDR1 MGHRA and CDR2 YSYEKL. CDR3 size: 17 residues. Trimming left V 0 bases short and J 6 bases short, with 18 bases between. CDR3 in DNA: TGCGCCAGCAGCCAAGATGGGAGAGTTACGGGTCTTCAGCCCCAGCATTTT. Translation: CASSQDGRVTGLQPQHF.

V gene TRBV3-1 (or the pseudogene TRBV3-2) combines with J gene TRBJ1-1; no reliable D call. The V and J ends lost 4 bases and 1 base respectively, with 7 bases between them. The CDR3 extends over 13 amino acids. The germline V gene encodes CDR1 LGHDT and CDR2 YNNKEL (reference sequence). CDR3 in amino acids: CASSPTRNTEAFF. Here the CDR3 DNA reads TGTGCCAGCAGCCCGACTCGGAACACTGAAGCTTTCTTT.

This clone was detected a few times. V is TRBV4-2 and J is TRBJ1-5; 7 nucleotides align to TRBD1. Germline lookup yields CDR1 LGHNA and CDR2 YNFKEQ. With 4 bases clipped from V and 4 bases from J, the junction kept 10 bases outside the gene matches. This CDR3 has 16 amino acids. As DNA, the CDR3 is TGTGCCAGCAGCCCCGCCCCTACAGGGGCAAATCAGCCCCAGCATTTT. This codes for CASSPAPTGANQPQHF.

The chain joins TRBV4-3 to TRBJ2-2, with D tentatively TRBD1 (6 bases). V was cut by 1 base and J by 2 bases, with 20 bases left in between. CDR3 size: 19 residues. Germline-derived CDR1 and CDR2 are LGHNA and YSLEER. CDR3 sequence: CASSQASLGQDSNTGELFF. The CDR3, as DNA: TGCGCCAGCAGCCAAGCTTCCCTGGGGCAGGACAGTAACACCGGGGAGCTGTTTTTT.

V usage is TRBV7-2 and J usage is TRBJ2-3, with D perhaps TRBD2 (5 bases). Germline assignment: CDR1 SGHTA and CDR2 FQGNSA. CDR3 length: 15 residues. The V gene lost 3 bases and the J gene lost 0 bases, with 10 bases spanning the gap. CDR3 loop: CASSFGLVSTDTQYF. The CDR3 nucleotides are TGTGCCAGCAGCTTCGGACTGGTTAGCACAGATACGCAGTATTTT. Combining the CDR3 with reference TRBV7-2 and TRBJ2-3 gives the whole variable domain GAGVSQSPSNKVTEKGKDVELRCDPISGHTALYWYRQSLGQGLEFLIYFQGNSAPDKSGLPSDRFSAERTGGSVSTLTIQRTQQEDSAVYLCASSFGLVSTDTQYFGPGTRLTVL.

This sequence joins TRBV6-5 and TRBJ2-1; 9 positions agree with TRBD2. Germline V CDR1 and CDR2: MNHEY, SVGAGI. V lost 0 bases, J lost 3 bases, and 3 bases stayed unmatched. This CDR3 region has 16 residues. The CDR3 spells CASSYSGSGSYNEQFF. For the CDR3, the DNA is TGTGCCAGCAGTTACTCGGGTAGCGGGAGCTACAATGAGCAGTTCTTC.

This clone showed up just once. This chain joins TRBV19 and TRBJ2-5; 8 bases align to TRBD1. CDR1 is LNHDA and CDR2 is SQIVND in the germline V gene (reference sequence). This CDR3 comprises 16 residues. V was clipped by 3 bases and J by 1 base; unmatched bases: 7. The CDR3 nucleotides read TGTGCCAGTAGTATCGGACGGACAGGGAGCCAAGAGACCCAGTACTTC. This translates into CASSIGRTGSQETQYF.

A single count supports this clone. The rearrangement uses TRBV7-6 and TRBJ2-7, with TRBD2 matching over 8 bases. Germline CDR1 is SGHVS and CDR2 is FNYEAQ. The CDR3 is 15 amino acids. V lost 0 bases and J lost 2; bases outside the gene matches: 3. The CDR3 nucleotides read TGTGCCAGCAGCTTAGCGGGTAGCGGGACCTACGAGCAGTACTTC. Its protein product is CASSLAGSGTYEQYF.

The chain links TRBV30 to TRBJ1-5; D is possibly TRBD1 (6 bases). The CDR3 consists of 14 residues. V lost 0 bases and J 1 base, leaving 7 bases between the germline ends. Germline CDR1 is GTSNPN and CDR2 is SVGIG (reference sequence). The CDR3 sequence is CAWSVQGSNQPQHF. As DNA, the CDR3 is TGTGCCTGGAGTGTACAGGGAAGCAATCAGCCCCAGCATTTT.

The chain uses TRBV5-1 and TRBJ2-2; TRBD2 matches at 10 bases. Germline lookup yields CDR1 SGHRS and CDR2 YFSETQ. V was pared by 1 base and J by 6 bases, with 27 bases of the junction left unmatched. The length of the CDR3 is 23 residues. The CDR3 DNA is TGCGCCAGCAGCTTGCCCGGACGCGGGGGGGCCCTAGGACTAGCGGATATTCCCGGGGAGCTGTTTTTT. This codes for CASSLPGRGGALGLADIPGELFF.

The chain combines TRBV19 with TRBJ2-1; unclear D gene. This CDR3 region has 14 residues. V gave up 6 bases and J gave up 2 bases, with 11 bases separating them. The V gene's germline CDR1 is LNHDA and CDR2 SQIVND (reference sequence). The DNA of the CDR3 is TGTGCCAGTAGATCAGGAATCACCTACAATGAGCAGTTCTTC. The encoded protein is CASRSGITYNEQFF.

The chain joins TRBV7-6 to TRBJ2-7, with a tentative D call TRBD2 (5 bases). Deletions cut 5 bases from V and 7 bases from J, with 18 bases between. Germline V gene data show CDR1 as SGHVS and CDR2 as FNYEAQ. The CDR3 sequence is 14 residues long. The CDR3 sequence: CASSVSPSGGEQYF. The CDR3 DNA sequence: TGTGCCAGCAGCGTCAGTCCCTCGGGCGGGGAGCAGTACTTC.

The rearrangement uses TRBV5-1 and TRBJ2-4; perhaps TRBD2 as D (6 bases). V was trimmed by 0 bases and J by 0 bases, leaving 7 bases between them. Germline V gene data show CDR1 as SGHRS and CDR2 as YFSETQ. The CDR3 is 15 amino acids. The CDR3: CASSLAGGAKNIQYF. The CDR3 DNA is TGCGCCAGCAGCTTGGCCGGGGGAGCCAAAAACATTCAGTACTTC.

The chain uses TRBV3-1 (or the pseudogene TRBV3-2) and TRBJ2-7, with D uncertain. From germline, CDR1 is LGHDT and CDR2 YNNKEL (reference sequence). The V and J ends lost 8 bases and 3 bases respectively, with 8 bases between them. The CDR3 covers 11 residues. The CDR3 loop is CASSWHYEQYF. Here the CDR3 DNA reads TGTGCCAGCTCGTGGCACTACGAGCAGTACTTC.

The rearrangement uses TRBV5-6 and TRBJ2-1; 8 positions match TRBD1. V shed 5 bases, J shed 7 bases, and the junction held 8 bases outside the gene matches. The CDR3 runs 14 residues. Germline V gives CDR1 SGHDT, CDR2 YYEEEE. As DNA, the CDR3 is TGTGCCAGCAGTGTCAGGGGGCGTCGTAATGAGCAGTTCTTC. The encoded protein is CASSVRGRRNEQFF.

The V gene is TRBV2, the J gene TRBJ2-7, with D uncertain. Germline V lookup: CDR1 SNHLY, CDR2 FYNNEI. The CDR3 extends over 15 amino acids. The germline V and J ends were trimmed by 2 bases and 5 bases, with 16 bases remaining between them. Written as DNA, the CDR3 is TGTGCCAGCAGTGAACTAGACTCTTTTGAGAACGAGCAGTACTTC. This sequence encodes CASSELDSFENEQYF.

V gene TRBV5-1 combines with J gene TRBJ2-7; 11 bases line up with TRBD2. CDR1 is SGHRS, CDR2 YFSETQ, per germline. V gave up 1 base and J gave up 3 bases; unmatched junction bases: 3. The CDR3 runs to 15 residues. The CDR3 protein is CASSLTSGRFYEQYF. CDR3 sequence (DNA): TGCGCCAGCAGCTTGACTAGCGGGAGATTCTACGAGCAGTACTTC.

The rearrangement uses TRBV4-2 and TRBJ2-1; TRBD2 matches 13 bases. Germline V lookup: CDR1 LGHNA, CDR2 YNFKEQ. J gave up 8 bases and V 1 base, and 11 bases lay outside the gene matches. The CDR3 spans 18 residues. CDR3 coding DNA: TGTGCCAGCAGCCAAGCCTGGACTAGCGGGAGATATAACGATGAGCAGTTCTTC. Translating gives CASSQAWTSGRYNDEQFF.

A single count supports this clone. J is TRBJ2-7 and V is TRBV5-4; 12 nucleotides agree with TRBD1. The V and J ends lost 4 bases and 4 bases, in that order; junction bases with no gene match: 9. This CDR3 is 16 amino acids long. CDR1 and CDR2 from the germline V gene are SGHNT and YYREEE (reference sequence). The CDR3 loop reads CASSVGGTGGRYEQYF. Here the CDR3 DNA reads TGTGCCAGCAGCGTGGGGGGGACAGGGGGCCGATACGAGCAGTACTTC.

The chain links TRBV6-6 to TRBJ2-3, with 8 bases aligning to TRBD1. Germline V gene sequence: CDR1 MNHNY, CDR2 SVGAGI (reference sequence). The ends lost 5 bases at V and 2 bases at J; junction bases unmatched: 6. This CDR3 has 15 residues. The CDR3 here is CASSRQGPLTDTQYF. Written as DNA, the CDR3 is TGTGCCAGCAGTCGACAGGGGCCACTCACAGATACGCAGTATTTT.

This chain joins TRBV5-1 and TRBJ2-7, with D hard to call. Germline V gives CDR1 SGHRS, CDR2 YFSETQ. The CDR3 covers 13 residues. V shed 5 bases and J shed 3 bases, with 12 bases lying between them. The CDR3 DNA reads as TGCGCCAGCAGGTCGACTCTAAACTACGAGCAGTACTTC. Translation gives CASRSTLNYEQYF.

CDR3 residues: CASSVLTGANTGELFF. The CDR3 DNA reads as TGCGCCAGCAGCGTTCTAACGGGAGCGAACACCGGGGAGCTGTTTTTT. The chain is built from TRBV5-1 and TRBJ2-2, with a possible D match to TRBD2 (6 bases). Trimming left V 4 bases short and J 0 bases short, with 13 bases between. This CDR3 region has 16 residues. Germline CDR1 is SGHRS and CDR2 is YFSETQ.